The T cell receptor beta chain described here comes from a study of blood T cell repertoires in COVID-19. In the study overall: Donors in the United States, Italy and Spain gave samples during acute or convalescent COVID-19.

The CDR3 has 14 amino acids. Germline V lookup: CDR1 SGDLS, CDR2 YYNGEE. V was clipped by 4 bases and J by 0 bases, with 10 bases between them. Produced via immunoSEQ multiplex PCR; TCRdb's table is partial and in-frame only. The sample has about 220,000 clones; approximately 90% are singletons. Cohort placement rested on clinical history that participants reported themselves. Sequences were obtained from PBMCs or T cells enriched from blood (not recorded which). The chain employs TRBV9 and TRBJ1-1; tentative D call: TRBD1 (5 bases). The clonotype was recovered from a woman in her 40s with acute COVID-19. CDR3 DNA sequence: TGTGCCAGCAGCCTCAGGGCCGTGAACACTGAAGCTTTCTTT. Its translation is CASSLRAVNTEAFF.